The clone carrying this TCR beta chain was observed a few times. Its antigen is not identified. TCR beta from blood CD8+ and CD4+ T cells was sequenced. In contrast to the negatively isolated CD8+ and CD4+ T cells, TEMRA cells were FACS-enriched. This entry is derived from a study of CD8 T cells in Susac syndrome. Random hexamers were used to reverse transcribe an amount of about 0.5 to 1 ug RNA. Amplification of TCR beta CDR3 spanned 54 Vbeta and 13 Jbeta via immunoSEQ multiplex PCR. MiXCR was run by TCRdb on the immunoSEQ multiplex PCR reads, yielding one entry per CDR3 protein. The data contain around 200,000 distinct CDR3 sequences, 95% of them singletons. Whole-study results and caveats: Regarding the TCR sequencing and HLA analysis, the study admitted that a relatively small number of individuals were involved.

V lost 4 bases, J lost 5 bases, and 12 bases lay in between. The germline gives CDR1 SGDLS, CDR2 YYNGEE. There are 13 residues in the CDR3. V gene TRBV9 combines with J gene TRBJ2-5; tentative D call: TRBD1 (5 bases). The specimen was CD4+ T cells from PBMCs. The clonotype originates from a human donor with multiple sclerosis. CDR3 sequence (DNA): TGTGCCAGCAGCCAGGGAAGGGTGGAGACCCAGTACTTC. Protein product: CASSQGRVETQYF.